This T cell receptor beta chain was captured in a study of blood T cell repertoires in COVID-19. On the study more broadly: PBMCs, B-cell-depleted T cells, or T cells provided the cDNA or gDNA that made up the material.

The cohort comprised adults aged 18 to 89 years residing in about two dozen US areas. Participants' reported clinical history set cohort assignment. In the authors' workflow: From reference gene primer amplification, estimates of nucleated cell counts were derived. TCRdb keeps only in-frame clones here, not all; method: immunoSEQ multiplex PCR. V and J calls and clone size are those listed in that table; D and trimming were worked out from the DNA. The sample comprises 380,000 or so clones, around 90% of which are singletons, and approximately 2% rests with the top ten. J was trimmed by 0 bases and V by 2 bases; bases with no gene match: 1. Germline V CDR1 and CDR2: SGHDN, FVKESK. The length of the CDR3 is 15 residues.

The chain carries TRBV14 and TRBJ2-3, with 8 bases identical to TRBD2. Material for sequencing was PBMCs or T cells enriched from blood (not recorded which). The TCR comes from a woman between 40 and 55 years old with acute COVID-19. The CDR3 nucleotides are TGTGCCAGCAGCCAAATAGCGGGGAGCACAGATACGCAGTATTTT. This gives the protein CASSQIAGSTDTQYF. Full variable domain (missing parts from reference TRBV14 and TRBJ2-3): EAGVTQFPSHSVIEKGQTVTLRCDPISGHDNLYWYRRVMGKEIKFLLHFVKESKQDESGMPNNRFLAERTGGTYSTLKVQPAELEDSGVYFCASSQIAGSTDTQYFGPGTRLTVL.